These 17 T cell receptor beta chains were all obtained from the same sample, sequenced in a study of cytomegalovirus exposure and HLA in healthy donors. PCR primers comprised 60 Vbeta and 13 Jbeta primers. Here immunoSEQ multiplex PCR was the method, and the copy in TCRdb shows in-frame clones only, minus some. The table has around 190,000 clones, about 81% seen once; the top ten hold approximately 4.6%. The sequenced material came from PBMCs. The receptors shown here come from a man under 40 in good health and CMV-seropositive.

V and J are TRBV27 and TRBJ2-1, with 7 bases fitting TRBD1. With V trimmed by 7 bases and J by 8 bases, 11 bases remained unmatched. CDR1 MNHEY and CDR2 SMNVEV come from the germline V gene (reference sequence). The CDR3 runs to 14 residues. CDR3 residues: CASTRAGGVDEQFF. The CDR3 coding sequence is TGTGCCAGCACCCGGGCAGGGGGAGTCGATGAGCAGTTCTTC.

A few counts support this clone. This chain uses TRBV7-8 with TRBJ2-7, with TRBD2 identical over 7 bases. V was pared by 1 base and J by 4 bases, with 7 bases of the junction left unmatched. The CDR3 totals 15 residues. CDR1 SGHVS and CDR2 FQNEAQ come from the germline V gene. DNA of the CDR3: TGTGCCAGCAGCTTAGAGTCCGGGACTAATTACGAGCAGTACTTC. Translating gives CASSLESGTNYEQYF.

The chain recombines TRBV6-5 with TRBJ2-3; the D is unclear. Germline assignment: CDR1 MNHEY and CDR2 SVGAGI. V was trimmed by 2 bases and J by 5 bases, leaving 14 bases between them. There are 15 residues in the CDR3. The CDR3 is CASSYRGPDLDTQYF. The CDR3, as DNA: TGTGCCAGCAGTTACCGAGGCCCCGACTTAGATACGCAGTATTTT.

The chain carries TRBV10-3 and TRBJ2-7, with 7 nucleotides matching TRBD2. Germline V lookup: CDR1 ENHRY, CDR2 SYGVKD. V trimming: 0 bases; J trimming: 4 bases; junction bases outside the gene matches: 6. CDR3 size: 15 residues. The CDR3 nucleotides are TGTGCCATCAGTGAGTCCCGCCGCGGGGGATACGAGCAGTACTTC. Its translation is CAISESRRGGYEQYF.

V gene TRBV19 combines with J gene TRBJ1-6; a possible D gene is TRBD1 (5 bases). The CDR3 consists of 15 residues. The V and J ends lost 3 bases and 4 bases respectively, with 10 bases between them. Germline loops: CDR1 LNHDA, CDR2 SQIVND (reference sequence). The CDR3 protein is CASSMGGSYNSPLHF. For the CDR3, the DNA is TGTGCCAGTAGTATGGGGGGAAGTTATAATTCACCCCTCCACTTT.

This rearrangement joins TRBV27 to TRBJ2-3; D perhaps matches TRBD2 (6 bases). The CDR3 spans 15 residues. Germline V lookup: CDR1 MNHEY, CDR2 SMNVEV (reference sequence). V was pared by 0 bases and J by 4 bases, with 11 bases between. The DNA of the CDR3 is TGTGCCAGCAGTTTATCTCCACTAGCTGCAGATACGCAGTATTTT. This sequence encodes CASSLSPLAADTQYF.

The CDR3 nucleotides read TGTGCCAGCACGCCCTATAGCGGGGGAATCACAGATACGCAGTATTTT. It yields the protein CASTPYSGGITDTQYF. This chain connects TRBV5-4 to TRBJ2-3; 9 bases line up with TRBD2. The J segment lost 2 bases and the V segment lost 6 bases, leaving 10 bases of the junction unmatched. The CDR3 loop spans 16 amino acids. From germline, CDR1 is SGHNT and CDR2 YYREEE (reference sequence).

This chain connects TRBV6-6 to TRBJ1-2; D remains unclear. The CDR3 totals 15 residues. Germline lookup yields CDR1 MNHNY and CDR2 SVGAGI (reference sequence). Trimming pared 4 bases from V and 7 bases from J, leaving 19 bases between. The DNA for the CDR3 is TGTGCCAGCAGTTCTTCCTTTACAGACCCAGTTGGCTACACCTTC. It translates to CASSSSFTDPVGYTF.

The J gene is TRBJ1-2, the V gene TRBV7-9, with D unresolved. The germline V gene encodes CDR1 SEHNR and CDR2 FQNEAQ (reference sequence). Trimming removed 3 bases at V and 4 bases at J, with 12 bases between. The CDR3 spans 14 residues. Written as DNA, the CDR3 is TGTGCCAGCAGCTTTGGGGAGGGAGGCTATGGCTACACCTTC. It specifies CASSFGEGGYGYTF.

The V call is TRBV29-1, the J call TRBJ2-5; a weak D match, TRBD2 (6 bases). The J call may be in error: the DNA end matches TRBJ2-7 better. Germline V gene data show CDR1 as SQVTM and CDR2 as ANQGSEA. This CDR3 region has 15 residues. The CDR3 region is CSVEDPSREAYEQYF. Here the CDR3 DNA reads TGCAGCGTTGAAGATCCAAGCAGGGAGGCCTACGAGCAGTACTTC.

The J gene is TRBJ1-1, the V gene TRBV21-1; the table assigns TRBD1, which was not confirmed against the DNA. TRBV21-1 is marked as a pseudogene. This CDR3 has 13 amino acids. The CDR3 reads CASSGHMNTEAFF. Here the CDR3 DNA reads TGTGCCAGCTCGGGACACATGAACACTGAAGCTTTCTTT.

This chain joins TRBV5-1 and TRBJ2-3; the match to TRBD2 covers 12 bases. This CDR3 has 17 residues. Germline trimming cut 0 bases from V and 1 base from J; bases unmatched to any gene: 3. CDR1 and CDR2 from the germline V gene are SGHRS and YFSETQ. The CDR3 nucleotides read TGCGCCAGCAGCTTGGTACGACTAGCGGGGGGCACAGATACGCAGTATTTT. Translating it yields CASSLVRLAGGTDTQYF.

The rearrangement joins TRBV4-3 to TRBJ2-1, with TRBD1 matching 9 bases. The CDR3 length is 17 residues. The ends lost 3 bases at V and 9 bases at J; junction bases unmatched: 15. Germline CDR1 is LGHNA and CDR2 is YSLEER. The CDR3 region has the DNA TGCGCCAGCAGCCAGGCGGACCGGGACAGGGTACCTTTTGAGCAGTTCTTC. It translates to CASSQADRDRVPFEQFF.

This chain uses TRBV28 with TRBJ1-1; 9 nucleotides match TRBD1. CDR1 is MDHEN, CDR2 SYDVKM, per germline. The J segment lost 7 bases and the V segment lost 4 bases, leaving 10 bases of the junction unmatched. This CDR3 has 15 residues. Written as DNA, the CDR3 is TGTGCCAGCAGTTCGACAGGGGGTGGGATAATTGAAGCTTTCTTT. Protein: CASSSTGGGIIEAFF.

CDR3 nucleotides: TGTGCCAGCACCGAGGACAGCTCCCACACAGATACGCAGTATTTT. Protein sequence: CASTEDSSHTDTQYF. The chain is built from TRBV2 and TRBJ2-3; D possibly corresponds to TRBD1 (6 bases). From germline, CDR1 is SNHLY and CDR2 FYNNEI. The CDR3 loop spans 15 amino acids. Trimming left V 7 bases short and J 2 bases short, with 16 bases between.

The chain employs TRBV18 and TRBJ2-7; D may be TRBD1 (5 bases). V shed 3 bases and J shed 6 bases, with 9 bases lying between them. Germline lookup yields CDR1 KGHSH and CDR2 LQKENI. This CDR3 has 12 residues. CDR3 sequence: CASSPRGGEQYF. Written as DNA, the CDR3 is TGTGCCAGCTCACCTAGGGGTGGCGAGCAGTACTTC.

This clone was detected a few times. The chain carries TRBV5-4 and TRBJ2-3; 7 nucleotides agree with TRBD1. The CDR3 is made up of 15 amino acids. Per the germline V gene, CDR1 is SGHNT and CDR2 is YYREEE (reference sequence). J was trimmed by 0 bases and V by 4 bases; bases with no gene match: 5. CDR3 sequence: CASSEGTASTDTQYF. DNA for the CDR3: TGTGCCAGCAGCGAGGGGACAGCTAGCACAGATACGCAGTATTTT. Variable domain in full (rest from reference TRBV5-4 and TRBJ2-3): ETGVTQSPTHLIKTRGQQVTLRCSSQSGHNTVSWYQQALGQGPQFIFQYYREEENGRGNFPPRFSGLQFPNYSSELNVNALELDDSALYLCASSEGTASTDTQYFGPGTRLTVL.